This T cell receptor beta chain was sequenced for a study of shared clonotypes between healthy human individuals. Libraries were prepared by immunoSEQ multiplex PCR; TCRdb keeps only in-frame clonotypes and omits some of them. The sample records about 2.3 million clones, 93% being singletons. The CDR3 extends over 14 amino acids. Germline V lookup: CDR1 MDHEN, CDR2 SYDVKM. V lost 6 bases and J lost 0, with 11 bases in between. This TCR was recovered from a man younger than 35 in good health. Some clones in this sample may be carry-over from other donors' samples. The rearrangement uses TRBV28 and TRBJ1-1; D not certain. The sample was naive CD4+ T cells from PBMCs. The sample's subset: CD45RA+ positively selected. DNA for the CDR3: TGTGCCAGCAGGGGCGGGAACGTGAACACTGAAGCTTTCTTT. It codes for CASRGGNVNTEAFF.